This note documents a single TCR beta chain sequence. The source of the sample is a study of blood T cell repertoires in COVID-19. Sequencing was performed with immunoSEQ multiplex PCR; in TCRdb, only in-frame clones are kept and a portion is missing. The data contain some 300,000 clones, approximately 88% of them singletons. Sequenced material: peripheral blood. The clonotype comes from a woman in her 30s who had recovered from COVID-19.

The CDR3 sequence: CASSSGTGLEQYF. CDR3 DNA sequence: TGTGCCAGCAGCTCCGGGACAGGGCTTGAGCAGTACTTC. The chain uses TRBV11-2 and TRBJ2-7; 9 bases agree with TRBD1. The ends lost 4 bases at V and 7 bases at J; junction bases unmatched: 5. The CDR3 runs 13 residues. Germline CDR1 is SGHAT and CDR2 is FQNNGV.